The 18 T cell receptor beta chains below all came from one sample that was sequenced in a study of tissue T cells after allogeneic stem cell transplantation. Clones were read by immunoSEQ multiplex PCR, and TCRdb kept only the in-frame ones, dropping some. Of 48,000 or so clones in the sample, 65% to 80% were seen once. Material for sequencing was sorted cells pooled from one or two spleens. The receptors were gathered from a pool of C57BL/6 mice in good health.

Concerning this clone itself: Each gene name is a mouse one. Read data end 1 residue before the CDR3 end; the end is taken from the germline J gene. V usage is TRBV15 and J usage is TRBJ1-1, with TRBD1 matching over 9 bases. CDR1 SGHND and CDR2 FRSKSL come from the germline V gene. The CDR3 is 14 residues long. V lost 6 bases to trimming and J lost 5 bases; unmatched junction nucleotides: 7. The CDR3 DNA, read in part, is TGTGCCAGCAGCCTTGAGGGACAGGGTACAGAAGTCTTC. Its protein is CASSLEGQGTEVF. The full CDR3 is CASSLEGQGTEVFF.

A remark on this clone: Gene names refer to mouse genes. The read gets to within 1 residue of the CDR3 end, and the germline J gene fills in the rest. The sample holds other DNA sequences that translate to the same CDR3. This rearrangement joins TRBV13-2 to TRBJ1-1; 9 positions match TRBD1. The CDR3 loop spans 14 amino acids. Germline CDR1 NNHNN, CDR2 SYGAGS (reference sequence). After removal of 2 bases from V and 3 bases from J, the junction contained 2 bases not matched to a gene. The CDR3 bases that were read are TGTGCCAGCGGTGAACAGGGGGCGGACACAGAAGTCTTC. The encoded protein is CASGEQGADTEVF. The complete CDR3 sequence is CASGEQGADTEVFF.

A few counts support this clone. All gene names here are mouse names. The read gets to within 1 residue of the CDR3 end, and the germline J gene fills in the rest. This specimen includes other DNA sequences encoding the same CDR3. This sequence joins TRBV12-1 and TRBJ2-7; D remains unclear. Trimming left V 2 bases short and J 4 bases short, with 5 bases between. Germline lookup yields CDR1 SGHSN and CDR2 HYEKVE. This CDR3 spans 11 amino acids. CDR3 bases read: TGTGCCAGCTCTCGTTCATATGAACAGTAC. Protein sequence: CASSRSYEQY. The CDR3 in full is CASSRSYEQYF.

This clone appeared once. Genes here carry mouse names. The read gets to within 1 residue of the CDR3 end, and the germline J gene fills in the rest. The chain uses TRBV1 and TRBJ1-3; the D gene is possibly TRBD1 (6 bases). V was pared by 4 bases and J by 2 bases, with 6 bases between. The CDR3 runs to 13 residues. Germline V gives CDR1 NSQYPW, CDR2 LRSPGD (reference sequence). The sequenced part of the CDR3 DNA is TGCACCTGCAGTGGGACAGCTGGAAATACGCTCTAT. It is translated as CTCSGTAGNTLY. The complete CDR3 sequence is CTCSGTAGNTLYF. The full variable domain, rest sourced from reference TRBV1 and TRBJ1-3, is VTLLEQNPRWRLVPRGQAVNLRCILKNSQYPWMSWYQQDLQKQLQWLFTLRSPGDKEVKSLPGADYLATRVTDTELRLQVANMSQGRTLYCTCSGTAGNTLYFGEGSRLIVV.

This clone was picked up a small number of times. Any gene name here is a mouse gene name. With the read ending 1 residue before the CDR3 end, the germline J gene is used to fill in that end. This chain links TRBV3 with TRBJ1-3, with TRBD1 identical over 7 bases. Trimming removed 6 bases from V and 0 bases from J; junction bases left unmatched: 2. Per germline, CDR1 SNHLY and CDR2 FYNGKV (reference sequence). This CDR3 has 14 amino acids. This CDR3 reads CASSQGGSGNTLYF. The covered CDR3 bases are TGTGCCAGCAGTCAGGGGGGTTCTGGAAATACGCTCTAT.

Worth noting for this clone: Genes and germline are mouse. Read data end 1 residue before the CDR3 end; the end is taken from the germline J gene. The chain recombines TRBV12-2 with TRBJ2-1; 9 nucleotides line up with TRBD2. The germline V gene has CDR1 SGHLS and CDR2 HYDKME. The CDR3 contains 14 residues. V trimming: 0 bases; J trimming: 7 bases; junction bases outside the gene matches: 3. The CDR3 protein is CASSLGTGLAEQFF. CDR3 DNA, as far as it was read: TGTGCCAGCTCTCTCGGGACTGGGTTAGCTGAGCAGTTC.

A note on this clone: Mouse names are used for the genes. The CDR3 end lies 1 residue beyond the end of the read and is filled in from the germline J gene. The chain is built from TRBV13-3 and TRBJ2-2; possibly TRBD1 or TRBD2 for D (6 bases each). Germline V CDR1 and CDR2: NNHDY, SYVADS. This CDR3 is 15 amino acids long. V was shortened by 2 bases and J by 2 bases, with 10 bases between the two germline ends. CDR3 sequence: CASSDGGANTGQLYF. The CDR3 DNA, read in part, is TGTGCCAGCAGTGACGGGGGCGCGAACACCGGGCAGCTCTAC.

This clone was observed a handful of times. Mouse germline and gene names are used. The read falls 1 residue short of the CDR3 end, and the missing part is taken from the germline J gene. This CDR3 is also generated by other DNA sequences in the sample. This rearrangement joins TRBV4 to TRBJ2-7, with TRBD2 identical over 7 bases. The CDR3 is 14 amino acids. With 4 bases clipped from V and 0 bases from J, the junction kept 3 bases outside the gene matches. The germline CDR1 and CDR2 sequences are LGHDT and YNNKQL (reference sequence). The DNA read from the CDR3 is TGTGCCAGCAGCTTCTGGGGGAGCTCCTATGAACAGTAC. Translating it yields CASSFWGSSYEQY. The whole CDR3 is CASSFWGSSYEQYF.

Turning to this clone: The genes are named according to mouse. The CDR3 end falls 1 residue outside the read, so it is completed with the germline J gene. The chain couples TRBV31 to TRBJ2-1; weak D call: TRBD1 (6 bases). Germline V gives CDR1 GKSSPN, CDR2 SITVG. V shed 5 bases and J shed 0 bases, with 8 bases lying between them. The CDR3 consists of 13 residues. The CDR3 region is CAWDRNNYAEQFF. The sequenced CDR3 bases are TGTGCCTGGGACAGGAATAACTATGCTGAGCAGTTC.

As regards this clone: Gene and germline names: mouse. Coverage ceases 1 residue before the CDR3 finishes, and the germline J gene fills in the end. The gene calls are TRBV1 and TRBJ1-1; 7 nucleotides agree with TRBD1. The CDR3 sequence is 10 residues long. Germline CDR1 is NSQYPW and CDR2 is LRSPGD (reference sequence). The V segment lost 8 bases and the J segment 6 bases; nucleotides outside the gene matches: 0. The covered CDR3 bases are TGCACCTGCGGGACAGCAGAAGTCTTC. Protein product: CTCGTAEVF. Given in full, the CDR3 is CTCGTAEVFF.

Concerning this clone itself: Gene names and germline refer to mouse. The read terminates 1 residue before the CDR3 end, so the remaining end is supplied by the germline J gene. V gene TRBV13-2 combines with J gene TRBJ2-4; D gene unclear. Germline V gene lookup returns CDR1 NNHNN and CDR2 SYGAGS (reference sequence). V gave up 2 bases and J gave up 4 bases, with 8 bases separating them. The CDR3 consists of 13 residues. The CDR3 DNA, read in part, is TGTGCCAGCGGTGAACACAGTAAAAACACCTTGTAC. Protein product: CASGEHSKNTLY. The CDR3 in its entirety is CASGEHSKNTLYF.

To note about this clone: The germline and genes are mouse ones. With the read ending 1 residue before the CDR3 end, the germline J gene is used to fill in that end. This chain links TRBV31 with TRBJ2-7; the match to TRBD2 covers 10 bases. The CDR3 consists of 11 residues. Germline V gives CDR1 GKSSPN, CDR2 SITVG. J lost 3 bases, V lost 8 bases, and 1 base had no gene match. CDR3 residues: CARDWGYEQYF. The CDR3 DNA, read in part, is TGTGCCCGGGACTGGGGCTATGAACAGTAC.

Turning to this clone: Any gene name here is a mouse gene name. The observed sequence ends 1 residue before the CDR3 terminus, with the missing tail filled in from the germline J gene. The identical CDR3 is also encoded by other nucleotide sequences in the sample. The chain uses TRBV12-2 and TRBJ2-5, with D possibly matching TRBD1 (5 bases). V shed 0 bases and J shed 6 bases, with 15 bases lying between them. The CDR3 loop spans 15 amino acids. The germline gives CDR1 SGHLS, CDR2 HYDKME. The DNA read from the CDR3 is TGTGCCAGCTCTCTCGAGCAGGGCTGGCAGGACACCCAGTAC. As protein: CASSLEQGWQDTQY. The whole CDR3 protein reads CASSLEQGWQDTQYF.

On this clone: The gene symbols are mouse symbols. The CDR3 is cut off 1 residue early in the read; its end comes from the germline J gene. The chain couples TRBV31 to TRBJ1-4, with D possibly TRBD1 on 6 matching bases. Germline loops: CDR1 GKSSPN, CDR2 SITVG. This CDR3 region has 14 residues. Deletions cut 0 bases from V and 5 bases from J, with 10 bases between. The CDR3 reads CAWSLRGGNERLFF. The CDR3 DNA, read in part, is TGTGCCTGGAGTCTCCGAGGGGGAAACGAAAGATTATTT.

As regards this clone: Gene names and germline refer to mouse. The CDR3 is cut off 1 residue early in the read; its end comes from the germline J gene. The rearrangement links TRBV20 to TRBJ2-1; D is undetermined. CDR3 length equals 14 residues. V gave up 0 bases and J gave up 2 bases, with 8 bases separating them. Germline V lookup: CDR1 GFQATS, CDR2 STVNSAI. CDR3 bases read: TGTGGTGCTAGGGATTGGGCAGACTATGCTGAGCAGTTC. Its translation: CGARDWADYAEQF. The full CDR3 protein reads CGARDWADYAEQFF.

Comments on this clone: Genes here carry mouse names. The read terminates 1 residue ahead of where the CDR3 ends, so the germline J gene completes it. The V gene is TRBV13-2, the J gene TRBJ2-4; tentatively, D is TRBD1 (7 bases). Germline CDR1 is NNHNN and CDR2 is SYGAGS (reference sequence). The length of the CDR3 is 13 residues. V dropped 3 bases and J dropped 3 bases, with 8 bases sitting between them. CDR3 residues: CASGAGGQNTLYF. The DNA read from the CDR3 is TGTGCCAGCGGTGCAGGGGGGCAAAACACCTTGTAC.

Concerning this clone: Gene names are mouse gene names. The read ends 1 residue shy of where the CDR3 ends; the end is completed using the germline J gene. The V gene is TRBV19, the J gene TRBJ1-4; unclear D gene. V lost 5 bases and J 0 bases, leaving 2 bases between the germline ends. From germline, CDR1 is FNHDT and CDR2 SITEND (reference sequence). The CDR3 consists of 12 residues. The part of the CDR3 DNA that was read is TGTGCCAGCAGAATTTCCAACGAAAGATTATTT. It translates to CASRISNERLF. The CDR3 in full is CASRISNERLFF.

Regarding this clone: Mouse names are used for the genes. The read ends 1 residue before the CDR3 terminus; that terminus is restored from the germline J gene. The chain is built from TRBV3 and TRBJ2-1, with D perhaps matching TRBD2 (6 bases). The CDR3 extends over 14 amino acids. V was shortened by 4 bases and J by 2 bases, with 9 bases between the two germline ends. The V gene's germline CDR1 is SNHLY and CDR2 FYNGKV (reference sequence). The CDR3 region is CASSSLGYYAEQFF. Incomplete CDR3 DNA: TGTGCCAGCAGCTCACTGGGTTACTATGCTGAGCAGTTC.